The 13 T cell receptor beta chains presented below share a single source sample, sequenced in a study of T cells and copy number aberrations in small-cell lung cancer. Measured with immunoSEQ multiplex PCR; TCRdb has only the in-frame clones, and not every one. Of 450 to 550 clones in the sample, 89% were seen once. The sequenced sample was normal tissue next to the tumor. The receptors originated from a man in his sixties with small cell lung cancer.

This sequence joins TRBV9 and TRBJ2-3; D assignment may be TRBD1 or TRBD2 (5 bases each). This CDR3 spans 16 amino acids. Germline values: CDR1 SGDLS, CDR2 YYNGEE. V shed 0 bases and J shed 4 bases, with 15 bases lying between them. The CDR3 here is CASSVASIGTADTQYF. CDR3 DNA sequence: TGTGCCAGCAGCGTAGCCTCGATCGGGACCGCAGATACGCAGTATTTT.

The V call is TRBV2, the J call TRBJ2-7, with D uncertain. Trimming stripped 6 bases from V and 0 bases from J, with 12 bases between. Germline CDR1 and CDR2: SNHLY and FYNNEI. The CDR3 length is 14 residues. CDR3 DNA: TGTGCCAGCAGGGCCGGTTCTAGCTCCTACGAGCAGTACTTC. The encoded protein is CASRAGSSSYEQYF. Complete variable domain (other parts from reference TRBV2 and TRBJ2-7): EPEVTQTPSHQVTQMGQEVILRCVPISNHLYFYWYRQILGQKVEFLVSFYNNEISEKSEIFDDQFSVERPDGSNFTLKIRSTKLEDSAMYFCASRAGSSSYEQYFGPGTRLTVT.

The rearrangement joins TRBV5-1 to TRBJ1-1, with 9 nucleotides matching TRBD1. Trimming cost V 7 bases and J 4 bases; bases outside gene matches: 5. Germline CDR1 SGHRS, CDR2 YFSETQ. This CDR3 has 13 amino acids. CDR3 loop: CASQGGQGTEAFF. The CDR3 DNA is TGCGCCAGCCAGGGGGGACAGGGCACTGAAGCTTTCTTT.

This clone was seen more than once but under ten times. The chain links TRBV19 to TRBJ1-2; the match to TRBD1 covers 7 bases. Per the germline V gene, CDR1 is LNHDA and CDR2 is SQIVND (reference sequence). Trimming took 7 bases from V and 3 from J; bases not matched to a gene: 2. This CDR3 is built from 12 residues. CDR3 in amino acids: CASNGQDYGYTF. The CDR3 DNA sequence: TGTGCCAGTAACGGACAGGACTATGGCTACACCTTC.

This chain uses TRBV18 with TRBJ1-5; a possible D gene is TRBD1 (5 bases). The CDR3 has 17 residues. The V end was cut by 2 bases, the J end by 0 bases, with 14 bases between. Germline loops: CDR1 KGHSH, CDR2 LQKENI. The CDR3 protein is CASSPGYEGTSNQPQHF. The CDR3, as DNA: TGTGCCAGCTCACCAGGATATGAGGGGACTAGCAATCAGCCCCAGCATTTT.

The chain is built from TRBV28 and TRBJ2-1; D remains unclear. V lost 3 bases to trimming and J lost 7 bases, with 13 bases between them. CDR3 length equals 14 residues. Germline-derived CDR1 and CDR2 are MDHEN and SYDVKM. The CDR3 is CASSFSWDTNEQFF. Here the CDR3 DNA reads TGTGCCAGCAGTTTTTCTTGGGATACTAATGAGCAGTTCTTC.

Here the CDR3 DNA reads TGTGCCAGCTCACCCGCGCCTCCAAGGGTCACTGAAGCTTTCTTT. Amino acids: CASSPAPPRVTEAFF. V usage is TRBV18 and J usage is TRBJ1-1; D is uncertain. Between the trimmed V and J ends, which lost 3 bases and 4 bases, there was a span of 15 bases. This CDR3 comprises 15 residues. Germline CDR1 KGHSH, CDR2 LQKENI.

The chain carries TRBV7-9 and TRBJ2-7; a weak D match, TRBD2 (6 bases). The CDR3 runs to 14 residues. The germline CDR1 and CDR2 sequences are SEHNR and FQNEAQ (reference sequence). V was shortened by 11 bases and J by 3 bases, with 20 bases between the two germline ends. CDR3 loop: CAPEPRGLFYEQYF. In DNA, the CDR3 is TGTGCCCCCGAGCCCCGGGGGTTGTTCTACGAGCAGTACTTC.

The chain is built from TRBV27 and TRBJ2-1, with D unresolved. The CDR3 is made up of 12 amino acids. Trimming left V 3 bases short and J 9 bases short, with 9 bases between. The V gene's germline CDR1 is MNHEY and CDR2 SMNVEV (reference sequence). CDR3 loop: CASSFPLSEQFF. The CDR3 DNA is TGTGCCAGCAGTTTCCCATTGAGTGAGCAGTTCTTC.

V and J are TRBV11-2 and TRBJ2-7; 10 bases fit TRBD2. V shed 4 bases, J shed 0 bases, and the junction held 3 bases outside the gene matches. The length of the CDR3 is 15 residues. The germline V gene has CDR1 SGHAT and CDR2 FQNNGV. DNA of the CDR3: TGTGCCAGCAGCTCTTCTAGCGGGAGCTCCTACGAGCAGTACTTC. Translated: CASSSSSGSSYEQYF. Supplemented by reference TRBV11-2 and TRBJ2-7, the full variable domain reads EAGVAQSPRYKIIEKRQSVAFWCNPISGHATLYWYQQILGQGPKLLIQFQNNGVVDDSQLPKDRFSAERLKGVDSTLKIQPAKLEDSAVYLCASSSSSGSSYEQYFGPGTRLTVT.

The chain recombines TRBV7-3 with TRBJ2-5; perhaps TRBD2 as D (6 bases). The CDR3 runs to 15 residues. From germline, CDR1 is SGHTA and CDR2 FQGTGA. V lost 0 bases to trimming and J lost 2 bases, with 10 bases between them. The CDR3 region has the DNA TGTGCCAGCAGCTTAACGGGACTTTTTCAAGAGACCCAGTACTTC. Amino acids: CASSLTGLFQETQYF.

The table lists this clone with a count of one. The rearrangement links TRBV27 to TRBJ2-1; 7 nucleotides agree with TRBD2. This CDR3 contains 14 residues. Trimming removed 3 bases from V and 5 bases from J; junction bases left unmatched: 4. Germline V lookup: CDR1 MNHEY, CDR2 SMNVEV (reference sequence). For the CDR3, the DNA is TGTGCCAGCAGTTTGGGGACTACAAACAATGAGCAGTTCTTC. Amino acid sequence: CASSLGTTNNEQFF.

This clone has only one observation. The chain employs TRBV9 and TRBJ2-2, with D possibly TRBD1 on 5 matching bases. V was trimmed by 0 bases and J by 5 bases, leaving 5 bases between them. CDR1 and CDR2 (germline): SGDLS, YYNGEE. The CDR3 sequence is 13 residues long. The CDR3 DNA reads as TGTGCCAGCAGCGTAGCAGGGACCGGGGAGCTGTTTTTT. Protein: CASSVAGTGELFF.